This T cell receptor (beta chain) originates from a study of early T cells in non-severe SARS-CoV-2 infection (dated by TCRdb to the early 2020s). Regarding the study in general: Bulk RNA from unsorted whole blood was used for TCR sequencing, so alpha and beta chains could not be paired. The full study reports these points: VDJdb matching was skewed toward anti-spike CD8 responses, so virus-specific expansions were likely underestimated and private and CD4 specificities were missed.

V loses 6 bases, J loses 7 bases, and the germline ends lie 7 bases apart. The CDR3 covers 11 residues, taking in both the cysteine and the phenylalanine. Just the 33-base CDR3 DNA is kept, in frame starting at base 1. From a lookup of the germline V gene, CDR1 and CDR2 are MNHEY and SVGEGT. A case-control design nested within a healthcare worker cohort in London, UK, was used, with weekly nasopharyngeal swab PCR tests and blood sampling performed. Healthcare workers were recruited during the week of the UK lockdown, between 23 and 31 March 2020, and followed weekly for up to roughly 15 weeks. Points on this clonotype: What this receptor recognizes is not known. Base qualities are not at hand, and no much larger clone is one base apart.

Receptors were amplified or captured by 5' RACE. Sequencer: NextSeq 500. In the TCR library protocol, unique molecular identifiers were attached to individual cDNA molecules to correct for PCR bias and sequencing error. TCR alpha and beta chains were both sequenced, and the abundances of alpha and beta sequences in each sample were closely correlated with each other. On the authors' methods: Decombinator V4 was used to annotate TCR sequences for V gene, J gene and CDR3. Expanded TCRs were defined as changing significantly between any two time points under a Poisson model with p below 0.0001. TCR abundances were normalised to the total number of TCRs sequenced per sample and expressed as counts per million. MAIT TCRs were defined by TRAV1-2 paired with TRAJ12, TRAJ20 or TRAJ33, and iNKT TCRs by TRAV10 paired with TRAJ18. VDJdb, accessed 1 November 2021, was searched for CMV, EBV and SARS-CoV-2 annotated TCRs, with TCRs annotated for multiple antigens excluded. The raw public reads went through TCRdb reprocessing: fastp at Q25, MiXCR clone calling, in-frame beta chains kept. Identical CDR3 proteins give one entry, which carries the most common genes and DNA. It is TCRdb's table, rather than the study itself, that gives the V and J calls and clone size. The sample table lists about 70,000 distinct CDR3 sequences, approximately 10% of them with a count of one. About 4.8% of the sample is taken by the ten largest.

Specimen: whole blood. This sequence originates from an adult who was a healthcare worker with PCR-confirmed SARS-CoV-2 infection or an uninfected control (not recorded which). The V and J genes are TRBV6-2 or TRBV6-3 and TRBJ2-1; the D gene is tentatively TRBD1 or TRBD2, each matching 5 bases. The DNA sequence reads TGTGCCAGCAGCGAGGGGAATGAGCAGTTCTTC. Its protein product is CASSEGNEQFF.